These 9 T cell receptor beta chains share one sample of origin, sequenced in a study of cytomegalovirus exposure and HLA in healthy donors. The table came from immunoSEQ multiplex PCR; TCRdb's copy has only in-frame clones and leaves some out. This table holds tens of thousands of clones, 85% to 95% found once. The sample consisted of PBMCs. Source of these receptors: a man younger than 35 in good health and CMV-seronegative.

The V gene is TRBV19, the J gene TRBJ1-1; D is unclear. Germline lookup yields CDR1 LNHDA and CDR2 SQIVND (reference sequence). The CDR3 contains 11 residues. Between the trimmed V and J ends, which lost 3 bases and 9 bases, there was a span of 8 bases. CDR3 nucleotide sequence: TGTGCCAGTAGTATGCGGTATAAAGCTTTCTTT. This encodes CASSMRYKAFF.

The chain uses TRBV6-6 and TRBJ1-1; 8 bases match TRBD1. The V gene end was trimmed by 6 bases and the J gene end by 1 base; junction bases not matched to a gene: 4. CDR1 is MNHNY and CDR2 is SVGAGI in the germline V gene (reference sequence). The CDR3 covers 14 residues. CDR3 amino acids: CASRNGQGNTEAFF. In nucleotides, the CDR3 is TGTGCCAGCAGAAACGGACAGGGGAACACTGAAGCTTTCTTT.

A single count supports this clone. In nucleotides, the CDR3 is TGTGCCAGCAGTTCAGGCCCCAACTATGGCTACACCTTC. Translated: CASSSGPNYGYTF. The rearrangement uses TRBV27 and TRBJ1-2, with no clear D. CDR1 and CDR2 (germline): MNHEY, SMNVEV (reference sequence). V shed 4 bases and J shed 2 bases, with 8 bases lying between them. CDR3 size: 13 residues.

The chain couples TRBV27 to TRBJ2-3; a possible D gene is TRBD2 (6 bases). V shed 5 bases and J shed 0 bases, with 12 bases lying between them. Looked up from germline, CDR1 is MNHEY and CDR2 is SMNVEV (reference sequence). CDR3 length: 15 residues. CDR3 sequence: CASSPRRGSTDTQYF. The CDR3 nucleotides read TGTGCCAGCAGTCCCCGGCGGGGTAGCACAGATACGCAGTATTTT.

The V and J genes are TRBV18 and TRBJ2-7; 8 positions match TRBD1. The CDR3 runs to 16 residues. Trimming took 5 bases from V and 6 from J; bases not matched to a gene: 15. Germline V gene data show CDR1 as KGHSH and CDR2 as LQKENI. CDR3: CASSTGQAVISFEQYF. CDR3 nucleotide sequence: TGTGCCAGCTCAACGGGACAGGCGGTGATTTCTTTCGAGCAGTACTTC. The complete variable domain, with remaining parts taken from reference TRBV18 and TRBJ2-7, reads NAGVMQNPRHLVRRRGQEARLRCSPMKGHSHVYWYRQLPEEGLKFMVYLQKENIIDESGMPKERFSAEFPKEGPSILRIQQVVRGDSAAYFCASSTGQAVISFEQYFGPGTRLTVT.

The chain couples TRBV19 to TRBJ2-7; 9 nucleotides agree with TRBD1. The J segment lost 4 bases and the V segment lost 3 bases, leaving 1 base of the junction unmatched. The CDR3 length is 13 residues. Per the germline V gene, CDR1 is LNHDA and CDR2 is SQIVND (reference sequence). The CDR3 protein is CASSMTGGYEQYF. The CDR3 nucleotides are TGTGCCAGTAGTATGACAGGGGGGTACGAGCAGTACTTC.

The J gene is TRBJ2-3, the V gene TRBV4-1; 9 positions agree with TRBD2. The ends lost 1 base at V and 4 bases at J; junction bases unmatched: 6. The CDR3 extends over 16 amino acids. Germline assignment: CDR1 MGHRA and CDR2 YSYEKL. The DNA for the CDR3 is TGCGCCAGCAGCCAAGGCGGGGGGGGGATTGCAGATACGCAGTATTTT. This translates into CASSQGGGGIADTQYF.

The genes are TRBV28 and TRBJ2-1; 7 nucleotides agree with TRBD1. The germline CDR1 and CDR2 sequences are MDHEN and SYDVKM. V lost 6 bases to trimming and J lost 7 bases; unmatched junction nucleotides: 12. The CDR3 is made up of 15 amino acids. The CDR3 nucleotides are TGTGCCAGCAGGGGAGACAGGGAACTAGGTAATGAGCAGTTCTTC. It yields the protein CASRGDRELGNEQFF.

This clone occurred once. The chain recombines TRBV6-1 with TRBJ1-3; D ambiguous. V was clipped by 2 bases and J by 0 bases, with 5 bases between them. CDR3 length: 14 residues. Germline V gene lookup returns CDR1 MNHNS and CDR2 SASEGT. The CDR3 DNA reads TGTGCCAGCAGTGAACTGCGCTCTGGAAACACCATATATTTT. It yields the protein CASSELRSGNTIYF.